The clone carrying this T cell receptor beta chain has ten or more counts. Amplified TCR beta CDR3 regions were obtained using RNA transcripts as template. A first-round RT-PCR used HTBI primers, followed by a second-round multiplex PCR. TCRdb passed the multiplex PCR reads through MiXCR, listing each CDR3 protein once. The table lists about 640,000 distinct CDR3 sequences, about two fifths of them singletons. This record belongs to a study of Graves' ophthalmopathy and Graves' hyperthyroidism. The overall study: Upon initial diagnosis and before any treatment, peripheral blood was collected.

Among the exclusions were patients with other autoimmune diseases, uncontrolled infections, pregnancy or lactation. What supplied the PBMCs was 10 ml of fresh peripheral blood. V was shortened by 2 bases and J by 2 bases, with 16 bases between the two germline ends. Germline values: CDR1 WSHSY, CDR2 SAAADI. The CDR3 contains 16 residues. The sequencing sample was made of peripheral blood. This clonotype was sampled from an adult man with Graves' ophthalmopathy. The chain carries TRBV10-2 and TRBJ2-7; D gene uncertain. The DNA for the CDR3 is TGCGCCAGCAGTGAGGAAGGCATCGCCAACACCTACGAGCAGTACTTC. Encoded protein: CASSEEGIANTYEQYF.